The 24 T cell receptor beta chains reported below all come from one sample, sequenced in a study of graft-versus-host responses after intestinal transplantation (dated by TCRdb to about 2021). Receptor amplification or capture employed the immunoSEQ multiplex PCR assay. The table was pulled from immuneACCESS by TCRdb, which kept in-frame rearrangements only. Such tables lose some clones; where checked, under half of the loss comes from unresolved V genes, and the rest has no known cause. A total of 62,000 or so clones appear in this sample, 70% to 90% of them only once. The ten top clones hold around 1.5% of the sample. The specimen was PBMCs, collected 26 days after transplant. These receptor sequences come from a human patient who received an intestinal transplant, so some T cells may come from the graft donor.

The rearrangement links TRBV5-1 to TRBJ2-3; tentative D call: TRBD1 (5 bases). The CDR3 covers 17 residues. Germline V gene data show CDR1 as SGHRS and CDR2 as YFSETQ. The V end was cut by 2 bases, the J end by 4 bases, with 20 bases between. Here the CDR3 DNA reads TGCGCCAGCAGCTTTAACGGACATATCTTTATCGCAGATACGCAGTATTTT. Its translation: CASSFNGHIFIADTQYF. Combining the CDR3 with reference TRBV5-1 and TRBJ2-3 gives the whole variable domain KAGVTQTPRYLIKTRGQQVTLSCSPISGHRSVSWYQQTPGQGLQFLFEYFSETQRNKGNFPGRFSGRQFSNSRSEMNVSTLELGDSALYLCASSFNGHIFIADTQYFGPGTRLTVL.

V and J are TRBV18 and TRBJ1-3; D perhaps matches TRBD1 (5 bases). Germline V lookup: CDR1 KGHSH, CDR2 LQKENI. Deletions cut 6 bases from V and 2 bases from J, with 11 bases between. There are 14 residues in the CDR3. CDR3 DNA: TGTGCCAGCTCGTCGACAGAGGCTGGAAACACCATATATTTT. This codes for CASSSTEAGNTIYF.

V and J are TRBV28 and TRBJ2-7, with D tentatively TRBD1 (6 bases). CDR3 length: 14 residues. Trimming took off 5 bases at V and 2 bases at J, with 13 bases between the two ends. In germline, CDR1 is MDHEN, CDR2 SYDVKM. The CDR3 here is CASSPTGSTYEQYV. For the CDR3, the DNA is TGTGCCAGCAGTCCGACAGGTTCCACCTACGAGCAGTACGTC.

V gene TRBV11-3 combines with J gene TRBJ1-1; D not certain. CDR3 length equals 13 residues. The germline gives CDR1 SGHNT, CDR2 YENEEA. Trimming pared 6 bases from V and 9 bases from J, leaving 17 bases between. The CDR3, as DNA: TGTGCCAGCAGTAACCGGACCCGAGGGAAAGCTTTCTTT. It translates to CASSNRTRGKAFF.

The rearrangement joins TRBV11-2 to TRBJ1-3; D gene ambiguous. CDR1 and CDR2 from the germline V gene are SGHAT and FQNNGV. The V and J ends lost 2 bases and 4 bases respectively, with 12 bases between them. This CDR3 is built from 15 residues. The CDR3 coding sequence is TGTGCCAGCAGCTTAAGTCGGGGTTCAGGAAACACCATATATTTT. It specifies CASSLSRGSGNTIYF.

The CDR3 protein is CASSLSISLANYGYTF. The CDR3 bases are TGTGCCAGCAGTTTATCGATAAGCCTAGCTAACTATGGCTACACCTTC. V gene TRBV27 combines with J gene TRBJ1-2; D is undetermined. In germline, CDR1 is MNHEY, CDR2 SMNVEV (reference sequence). The CDR3 sequence is 16 residues long. Trimming removed 0 bases at V and 0 bases at J, with 11 bases between.

The chain employs TRBV2 and TRBJ1-1; 9 nucleotides align to TRBD1. This CDR3 spans 13 amino acids. V lost 9 bases, J lost 4 bases, and 6 bases stayed unmatched. CDR1 and CDR2 (germline): SNHLY, FYNNEI. CDR3 in DNA: TGTGCCAGTTGGGGGACAGGGACCACTGAAGCTTTCTTT. Protein product: CASWGTGTTEAFF.

This sequence joins TRBV5-4 and TRBJ2-5; TRBD1 might be the D (6 bases). The CDR3 has 14 amino acids. Germline assignment: CDR1 SGHNT and CDR2 YYREEE (reference sequence). Between the trimmed V and J ends, which lost 2 bases and 5 bases, there was a span of 13 bases. The CDR3 nucleotides are TGTGCCAGCAGCTTTACAGGGAGAGAGGAGACCCAGTACTTC. This codes for CASSFTGREETQYF.

The rearrangement uses TRBV9 and TRBJ2-1, with 8 bases lining up with TRBD2. J gave up 0 bases and V 4 bases, and 6 bases lay outside the gene matches. The CDR3 consists of 16 residues. Germline V gene data show CDR1 as SGDLS and CDR2 as YYNGEE. CDR3 protein: CASSPGGTASYNEQFF. For the CDR3, the DNA is TGTGCCAGCAGCCCGGGGGGGACGGCCTCCTACAATGAGCAGTTCTTC.

Of note for this clone: Within the sample, other DNA sequences also encode this same CDR3. The chain has TRBV19 and TRBJ2-7; 8 bases match TRBD1. Germline lookup yields CDR1 LNHDA and CDR2 SQIVND (reference sequence). The V and J ends lost 5 bases and 6 bases, in that order; junction bases with no gene match: 9. The CDR3 spans 14 residues. CDR3 DNA: TGTGCCAGTAGTCCCGGGACAGGTGGAATCGAGCAGTACTTC. Its translation is CASSPGTGGIEQYF.

V is TRBV27 and J is TRBJ2-5; 8 bases map to TRBD1. The germline V gene has CDR1 MNHEY and CDR2 SMNVEV (reference sequence). The CDR3 runs to 14 residues. J lost 2 bases, V lost 5 bases, and 4 bases had no gene match. CDR3 DNA: TGTGCCAGCAGTCCGAACAGGGGGCAAGAGACCCAGTACTTC. Encoded protein: CASSPNRGQETQYF.

In DNA form, the CDR3 reads TGTGCCAGCAGCGGAGGGACGGACTATGGCTACACCTTC. This gives the protein CASSGGTDYGYTF. V is TRBV7-6 and J is TRBJ1-2; a possible D gene is TRBD1 (5 bases). Germline lookup yields CDR1 SGHVS and CDR2 FNYEAQ. Deletions cut 5 bases from V and 3 bases from J, with 10 bases between. The CDR3 is 13 residues long.

The chain couples TRBV5-6 to TRBJ2-5, with TRBD2 as a possible D gene (6 bases). Trimming took 4 bases from V and 2 from J, leaving 15 bases between them. Germline V CDR1 and CDR2: SGHDT, YYEEEE. The CDR3 covers 15 residues. CDR3 region: CASSQGGGVQETQYF. As DNA, the CDR3 is TGTGCCAGCAGCCAGGGCGGAGGGGTACAAGAGACCCAGTACTTC.

The chain has TRBV10-1 and TRBJ1-1; TRBD1 matches at 7 bases. The CDR3 loop spans 14 amino acids. The germline CDR1 and CDR2 sequences are WNHNN and SYGVQD (reference sequence). V dropped 11 bases and J dropped 2; count of bases not matched to a gene: 11. Written as DNA, the CDR3 is TGCGCCCCCTCTCCGCAGGGGGTAAACACTGAAGCTTTCTTT. This translates into CAPSPQGVNTEAFF.

This clone was observed a single time. The gene calls are TRBV5-1 and TRBJ2-1; D gene unclear. V lost 4 bases and J 0 bases, leaving 17 bases between the germline ends. CDR1 SGHRS and CDR2 YFSETQ come from the germline V gene. The CDR3 runs to 17 residues. The CDR3 bases are TGCGCCAGCAGCCCTGTCCCTAATCCGAGCTCCTACAATGAGCAGTTCTTC. As protein: CASSPVPNPSSYNEQFF.

This clone was recorded a few times. The chain links TRBV10-2 to TRBJ2-2, with D perhaps TRBD1 (5 bases). This CDR3 is built from 15 residues. Germline values: CDR1 WSHSY, CDR2 SAAADI. V lost 7 bases and J 5 bases, leaving 17 bases between the germline ends. The CDR3 nucleotides are TGCGCCAGCAAAAGTGGTCAGGGCTGGACCGGGGAGCTGTTTTTT. Translating it yields CASKSGQGWTGELFF.

This clone was seen only a few times. The chain uses TRBV4-3 and TRBJ1-4; TRBD1 matches 7 bases. The CDR3 has 17 amino acids. Trimming at V came to 1 base and at J to 0 bases, leaving 5 bases not matched to a gene. The germline gives CDR1 LGHNA, CDR2 YSLEER. CDR3 sequence reads: CASSQGTGQATNEKLFF. The CDR3, as DNA: TGCGCCAGCAGCCAAGGGACAGGCCAAGCAACTAATGAAAAACTGTTTTTT.

This chain's CDR3 is CASSPRTSGGPNTGELFF. The CDR3 nucleotides are TGTGCCAGCAGCCCCAGGACTAGCGGGGGGCCAAACACCGGGGAGCTGTTTTTT. The chain recombines TRBV7-8 with TRBJ2-2, with TRBD2 identical over 14 bases. The V and J ends lost 5 bases and 2 bases, in that order; junction bases with no gene match: 7. Germline V lookup: CDR1 SGHVS, CDR2 FQNEAQ. This CDR3 spans 18 amino acids.

This sequence joins TRBV11-2 and TRBJ1-4; D perhaps matches TRBD1 (5 bases). The V and J ends lost 1 base and 3 bases respectively, with 9 bases between them. The CDR3 covers 15 residues. Germline V gene sequence: CDR1 SGHAT, CDR2 FQNNGV. CDR3 DNA sequence: TGTGCCAGCAGCTTAGGCAGGGTCTCTAATGAAAAACTGTTTTTT. This translates into CASSLGRVSNEKLFF.

J is TRBJ2-7 and V is TRBV28; perhaps TRBD2 as D (6 bases). V was pared by 6 bases and J by 3 bases, with 15 bases between. This CDR3 has 14 amino acids. Germline assignment: CDR1 MDHEN and CDR2 SYDVKM. CDR3 sequence (DNA): TGTGCCAGCAGACTGGATGGGGGGAGCTACGAGCAGTACTTC. Its translation is CASRLDGGSYEQYF.

This clone appeared a single time. V gene TRBV7-6 combines with J gene TRBJ2-5, with TRBD1 identical over 7 bases. V gave up 5 bases and J gave up 5 bases; unmatched junction bases: 11. The CDR3 runs to 15 residues. From germline, CDR1 is SGHVS and CDR2 FNYEAQ. The CDR3 is CASSPLTGDQETQYF. DNA of the CDR3: TGTGCCAGCAGCCCCTTAACAGGGGATCAGGAGACCCAGTACTTC.

This clone was found a few times. The genes are TRBV7-8 and TRBJ1-6; 8 bases fit TRBD1. J gave up 7 bases and V 1 base, and 9 bases lay outside the gene matches. CDR3 length: 17 amino acids. CDR1 is SGHVS and CDR2 is FQNEAQ in the germline V gene. DNA of the CDR3: TGTGCCAGCAGCTTAGTAGCGGCGGACAGGGTAAATTCACCCCTCCACTTT. It codes for CASSLVAADRVNSPLHF.

This clone has only one observation. J is TRBJ1-2 and V is TRBV7-9; no reliable D call. Germline V gives CDR1 SEHNR, CDR2 FQNEAQ (reference sequence). This CDR3 has 14 amino acids. The germline V and J ends were trimmed by 5 bases and 3 bases, with 13 bases remaining between them. CDR3 nucleotide sequence: TGTGCCAGCAGCCCCGACTCGTTTTACTATGGCTACACCTTC. Protein: CASSPDSFYYGYTF.

The chain combines TRBV7-6 with TRBJ2-7; TRBD2 aligns across 7 bases. The CDR3 runs 13 residues. The junction had 1 base not matched to a gene; V was cut back by 0 bases and J by 5 bases. The germline V gene encodes CDR1 SGHVS and CDR2 FNYEAQ. The CDR3 DNA reads TGTGCCAGCAGCTTAGCGGGAGGGCACGAGCAGTACTTC. It yields the protein CASSLAGGHEQYF.